The 3 T cell receptor beta chains presented below share a single source sample, sequenced in a study of T cell changes during pregnancy in multiple sclerosis. Some clones are missing from TCRdb's copy, which holds only in-frame ones; the method was immunoSEQ multiplex PCR. This repertoire shows around 50,000 clones, around nine tenths found once; its top ten account for roughly 5.3%. Sequencing input: peripheral blood from another person, used as feeder cells. Receptors were obtained from a human donor whose cells served as feeder cells for cultures in a pregnancy study.

This rearrangement joins TRBV7-6 to TRBJ2-2, with TRBD2 matching 9 bases. The CDR3 spans 18 residues. Per germline, CDR1 SGHVS and CDR2 FNYEAQ. The J segment lost 7 bases and the V segment lost 3 bases, leaving 15 bases of the junction unmatched. The DNA for the CDR3 is TGTGCCAGCAGCTTCGCCGACTCTGCGGGAGGGCCGGTCGGGGAGCTGTTTTTT. Translating it yields CASSFADSAGGPVGELFF.

This chain links TRBV5-1 with TRBJ2-1; 13 bases map to TRBD2. CDR1 is SGHRS and CDR2 is YFSETQ in the germline V gene. The CDR3 totals 16 residues. V shed 4 bases, J shed 6 bases, and the junction held 7 bases outside the gene matches. Written as DNA, the CDR3 is TGCGCCAGCAGCCCACTCACTAGCGGGGGGGTCAATGAGCAGTTCTTC. Amino acids: CASSPLTSGGVNEQFF.

The table lists this clone with a few counts. This rearrangement joins TRBV11-2 to TRBJ2-7, with 8 bases matching TRBD1. CDR1 SGHAT and CDR2 FQNNGV come from the germline V gene. V lost 1 base and J lost 7; bases outside the gene matches: 6. The CDR3 extends over 14 amino acids. The CDR3 spells CASSLAQGAREQYF. CDR3 bases: TGTGCCAGCAGCTTAGCGCAGGGGGCAAGGGAGCAGTACTTC.